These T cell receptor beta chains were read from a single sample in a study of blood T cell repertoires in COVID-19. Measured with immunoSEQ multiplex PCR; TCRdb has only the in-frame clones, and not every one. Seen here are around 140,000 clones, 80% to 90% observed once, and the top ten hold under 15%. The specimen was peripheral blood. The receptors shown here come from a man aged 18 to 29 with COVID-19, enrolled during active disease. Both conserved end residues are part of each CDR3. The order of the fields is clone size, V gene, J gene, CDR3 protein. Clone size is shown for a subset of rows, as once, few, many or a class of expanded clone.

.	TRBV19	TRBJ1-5	CASSSWAQGQPQHF
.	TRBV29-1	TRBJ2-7	CSVEARDRGEQYF
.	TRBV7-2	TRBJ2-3	CASSPSGGKGDTQYF
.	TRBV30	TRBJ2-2	CALYPRGISNTGELFF
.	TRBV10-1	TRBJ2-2	CASSPRGRGSNTGELFF
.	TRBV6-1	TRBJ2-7	CASSEEWGRFTYEQYF
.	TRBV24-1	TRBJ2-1	CATSDWGLGQGNNEQFF
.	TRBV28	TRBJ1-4	CASSRGADEKLLF
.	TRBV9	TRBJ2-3	CASSPSWAGADTQYF
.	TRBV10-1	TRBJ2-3	CASSERGFTDTQYF
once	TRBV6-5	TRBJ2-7	CASSRTSGGYEQYF
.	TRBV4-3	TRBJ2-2	CASSPLAGVGTGELFF
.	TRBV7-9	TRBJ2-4	CASSPTMGQDRADIQYF
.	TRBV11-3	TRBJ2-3	CASSLTGTVTDTQYF
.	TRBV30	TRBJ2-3	CAWIGGVADTQYF
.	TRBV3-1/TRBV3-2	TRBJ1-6	CASSQVQGINSPLHF
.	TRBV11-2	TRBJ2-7	CASSLTPGLSYEQYF
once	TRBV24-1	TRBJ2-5	CATSAGSETQYF
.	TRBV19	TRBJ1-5	CASSRGQGRIGSNQPQHF
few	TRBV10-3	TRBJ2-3	CAISERRDTYTDTQYF
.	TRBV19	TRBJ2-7	CASSIERGTYEQYF
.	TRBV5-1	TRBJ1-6	CASSPSLNRDGSPLHF
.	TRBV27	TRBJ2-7	CASSAGASYEQYF
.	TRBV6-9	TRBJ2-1	CASSYLFLAREQFF
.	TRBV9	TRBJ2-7	CASSQTGGEQYF
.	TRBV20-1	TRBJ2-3	CSASRGPTDTQYF
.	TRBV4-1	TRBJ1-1	CASSQVFPTGTEAFF
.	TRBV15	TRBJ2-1	CATSRDQFRGEQFF
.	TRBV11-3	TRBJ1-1	CASSPGGSENTEAFF
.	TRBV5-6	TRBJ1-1	CASSLRGGGRAFF
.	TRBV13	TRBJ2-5	CASSVWRGPRETQYF
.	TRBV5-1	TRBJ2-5	CASSIQETQYF
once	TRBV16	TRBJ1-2	CASSQSPRTEYGYTF
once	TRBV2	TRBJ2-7	CASRTTESSYEQYF
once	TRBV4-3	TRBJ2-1	CASSQDRGQGARNEQFF
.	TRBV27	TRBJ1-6	CASSLLQYNSPLHF
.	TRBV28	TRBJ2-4	CASSTKNIQYF
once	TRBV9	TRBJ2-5	CASSVLPGETQYF
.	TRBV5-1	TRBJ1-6	CASSLQGGSSPLHF
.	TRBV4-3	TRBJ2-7	CASSRDRSRSYEQYF
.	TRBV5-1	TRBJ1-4	CASSLGDRGEKLFF
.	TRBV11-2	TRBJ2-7	CASSLDSTGVPYEQYF
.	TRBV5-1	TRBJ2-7	CASSPGTSGRAYEQYF
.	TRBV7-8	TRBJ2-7	CASSNRDTNYEQYF
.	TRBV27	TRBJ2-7	CASSLTGLAEDEQYF
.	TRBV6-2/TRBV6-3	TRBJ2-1	CASSYWDGQGQFF
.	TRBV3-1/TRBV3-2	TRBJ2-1	CASSQVLKGLADYNEQFF
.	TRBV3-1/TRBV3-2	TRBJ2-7	CASSSISEEQYF
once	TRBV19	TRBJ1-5	CASSPGGHSNQPQHF
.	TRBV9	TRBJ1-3	CASSMRNQGNTIYF